This TCR beta chain was recovered during a study of cytomegalovirus exposure and HLA in healthy donors. Study overall: Genetic ancestry analysis placed approximately 78% of the 398 donors that were genotyped in the Caucasian-associated cluster.

The table lists this clone with a few counts. V lost 0 bases, J lost 5 bases, and 11 bases lay in between. This CDR3 spans 14 amino acids. Per germline, CDR1 SGHTA and CDR2 FQGNSA. With 60 Vbeta and 13 Jbeta primers, the PCR was carried out. The method was immunoSEQ multiplex PCR; TCRdb's version includes in-frame clones alone and lacks a portion of them. This table has over 95,000 clones, roughly 80% appearing once. This clonotype was obtained from a female donor in good health and CMV-seronegative. Material for sequencing was PBMCs. The chain uses TRBV7-2 and TRBJ2-7; D may be TRBD1 (6 bases). Here the CDR3 reads CASSLAGRGNEQYF. CDR3 DNA sequence: TGTGCCAGCAGCTTAGCGGGCAGGGGCAACGAGCAGTACTTC.